This T cell receptor (beta chain) emerged from a study of cytomegalovirus exposure and HLA in healthy donors (dated by TCRdb to about 2017). Background on the whole study: An earlier analysis of under 600 of the donors reported more than 250 Gb of sequence data and 100 million to 140 million unique TCR beta sequences from some 180 million T cells. Alongside the repertoire data, information on donor age, sex, ethnicity and CMV serostatus was compiled. Every discovery cohort repertoire had been produced on one sequencing platform. A later genetic analysis took genome-wide SNP genotypes for about three fifths of the roughly 670 donors and used that subset as a discovery cohort. The T cell repertoires of several hundred subjects were profiled by immunosequencing and related to cytomegalovirus serostatus. Roughly 5 DR-DQ haplotypes were handled as single units for association and clustering, since linkage in the cohort was strong. A later analysis re-examined previously published TCR beta repertoires from just over 650 donors and added high-resolution HLA genotyping to investigate patterns of TCR occurrence. An early release covering roughly 600 HLA-typed donors comprised about 300 gigabases of sequencing data and roughly 86 million unique TCR sequences. Typing coverage differed by locus: A, B, C, DRB1 and DQB1 were typed in about 629-640 donors, DQA1 in roughly 500, DPA1 in 600 to 610, and DPB1 in around 490. High-throughput TCR immunosequencing, statistical association of individual TCRs with disease status, and machine learning were combined to predict cytomegalovirus infection status. In an earlier analysis of 550 to 700 of the donors, high-throughput TCR beta sequencing was used to judge whether each TCR beta V gene segment behaved as functional or pseudogenic. Besides the first cohort of 666 subjects, a separate validation cohort made up of 120 different subjects was used. Class I and class II HLA loci were covered by the typing at four-digit resolution. Of the roughly 400 genotyped donors, 75% to 85% were placed in the genetic ancestry cluster associated with self-reported Caucasian donors. The study was designed to test whether signatures of past pathogen exposure could be identified by cataloging public T cell receptors. In the later analysis, no new phenotypic data were used to find candidate immune exposures; instead, reliance was placed on TCR beta sequences and their occurrence across donors. Among around 400 genotyped donors of the cohort, an average of approximately 250,000 unique TCR beta nucleotide sequences were sequenced per donor, roughly 20% of them non-productive.

The library was produced with the immunoSEQ multiplex PCR assay. For the multiplex PCR, a mixture combining 60 forward primers for TCR Vbeta segments and 13 reverse primers for TCR Jbeta segments was used. A multiplex PCR assay on genomic DNA amplified the CDR3 region of rearranged TCR beta genes. The amplified TCR beta libraries were sequenced on the Illumina HiSeq System as 87-base-pair reads. The paper's data handling went like this. A later analysis counted around 72 million unique TCR beta chains across the 500 to 850 repertoires, and 9.5 million to 11 million of these chains were shared by at least two donors. A nearest-neighbor algorithm error-corrected the raw reads and collapsed the reads into unique sequences, merging closely related sequences to remove PCR and sequencing errors. Alignment of CDR3 sequences to IMGT reference sequences was used to assign V, D and J gene segments. Each retained sequence needed at least a six-nucleotide match to both a V gene segment and a J gene segment. Rearrangements were called productive when the CDR3 lacked stop codons and stayed in frame with V and J; all others were non-productive. Following IMGT convention, CDR3 was defined as the stretch from the second conserved V-encoded cysteine to the conserved J-encoded phenylalanine. The earlier analysis of about 640 of the donors excluded any sequence lacking an unambiguous match to a single V gene segment. An earlier analysis of approximately 590 of the donors called V segments functional above 56.7% productive rearrangements and segregating when the between-donor standard deviation exceeded 5%. A statistical classification framework was developed to diagnose cytomegalovirus status using the catalog of TCR beta chain sequences. In a later analysis, TCR nucleotide sequences were compared against IMGT/GENE-DB human TR gene sequences so that V and J genes could be assigned. A later analysis assigned CDR3 sequences and most-parsimonious VDJ recombination scenarios with the TCRdist pipeline. In a later analysis, each TCR beta chain was defined by its CDR3 amino acid sequence together with its V-gene family, and reads without a unique V-gene family were excluded. To address suspected cross-contamination and a sequencing artifact, a later analysis removed approximately 590 highly shared, low-generation-probability nucleotide sequences. In a later analysis, a clonal expansion index for each public chain was calculated from normalized within-repertoire ranks of inferred template counts. In a later analysis, generation probabilities were computed with a VDJ recombination model fitted to out-of-frame rearrangements, and the resulting probabilities were checked against IGoR. In a later analysis, TCR-TCR, TCR-HLA and TCR-CMV co-occurrence was scored with hypergeometric tests, and a repertoire-size bias correction was applied to TCR pairs. A later analysis estimated false discovery rates by permuting HLA or CMV assignments 20 times. In a later analysis, co-occurring TCRs were grouped using DBSCAN, and TCRdist sequence similarity was added for clustering within HLA-allele-positive subsets. Co-occurrence clustering excluded repertoires with fewer than 30,000 or more than 120,000 public chains, plus five with anomalous nucleotide sharing. Sourced from immuneACCESS, this table was stored by TCRdb with only in-frame sequences that have V and J called. A share of the clones is absent; for the studies checked, an unresolved V gene accounts for under half, and the remainder has no known explanation. That table is the source of V, J and clone size, and D and trimming were worked out from the DNA. The sample includes about 150,000 clones, with about 88% observed a single time. The ten largest clones take up roughly 2.4% of the sample.

The cohort consisted of 670 or so healthy bone marrow donors. At the time of sampling, all cohort members were nominally healthy, though unrecorded immune exposures were likely present. The donor was CMV seronegative and belonged to the group of 350 to 400 seronegative cohort members. A peripheral blood sample was provided by each donor, and peripheral blood mononuclear cells were used for TCR beta sequencing. Genomic DNA was extracted from the blood cell samples with the Qiagen DNeasy Blood Extraction Kit. This clone was observed once. There is no known antigen for this receptor. Base qualities are not at hand, and no much larger clone is one base apart. What the research found in general, with its limitations: In a later analysis, HLA-associated TCR beta chains were found to be more clonally expanded and to have lower generation probabilities than equally common non-associated chains. In a later analysis, the rate of TCR association differed among HLA loci, with DRB1 alleles having the most associated TCRs and HLA-C alleles having the fewest. The study listed 164 TCR beta chains as associated with cytomegalovirus. While some public TCRs were present in many individuals, most TCR sequences turned up only very rarely across donors. According to a later analysis, most CMV-associated TCR beta chains appeared to be HLA-restricted, and the HLA associations seemed to be driven largely by CMV exposure. A later analysis reported that several top co-occurrence clusters appeared linked to parvovirus B19, influenza, CMV and Epstein-Barr virus. Presence/absence analyses assumed roughly uniform sequencing depth across donors, an assumption that may not hold. In a later analysis, 16,951 TCR beta sequences were associated with specific HLA alleles at a false discovery rate of 0.05. When HLA alleles, especially DR and DQ, strongly co-occurred, TCR associations were difficult to assign to individual alleles. A further reported finding was that TCR beta sequences accurately predicted the HLA-A and HLA-B alleles for most subjects in the first cohort. In a later genetic analysis, a missense DCLRE1C variant was associated with V-gene and J-gene trimming of TCR beta chains, and the association was replicated in an independent cohort. A later genetic analysis reported fewer N-insertions in productive TCRs among donors in an Asian-associated ancestry cluster than the roughly 720-donor mean. Because the 87-base-pair reads could not distinguish some IMGT-functional V segments, including TRBV6-2 and TRBV6-3, those segments were excluded. Because HLA typing was missing for some donors at each locus, association tests included only the typed subset. In vitro tests confirmed that a few of the cytomegalovirus-associated TCR beta chains recognize cytomegalovirus antigens. The authors suggested that the approach could potentially be generalized to other disease states and immunological phenotypes. Because counts were too low, under 20 rarely observed V segments, including chromosome 9 orphons, were left out of the earlier analysis of a few hundred of the donors. Linkage disequilibrium might explain the correlated functional status among segregating V segments, but an unknown experimental factor could not be excluded. The only immune exposure information available for the cohort was CMV serostatus. In an earlier analysis of about 600 of the donors, most TCR beta V segments appeared in productive rearrangements about 87% or about 30% of the time, broadly matching IMGT annotations. Cytomegalovirus status was reported to be diagnosed by the classifier with high specificity and sensitivity in both the original and validation cohorts. A group of highly shared sequence variants was considered likely to be a technical artifact of the sequencing pipeline. This cohort had only TCR beta chains sequenced, and the lack of alpha or paired-chain data limited which features could be detected.

The cysteine opens and the phenylalanine closes a CDR3 of 14 amino acids. The read is trimmed to its CDR3 DNA, 42 bases read in frame from base 1. The junction carries 14 bases between V and J, which are trimmed by 1 base and 8 bases respectively. The germline V gene (reference sequence) yields MNHEY for CDR1 and SMNVEV for CDR2. The sequenced sample was PBMCs. This receptor was identified in a woman under 30 in good health and CMV-seronegative. Recombination connected TRBV27 to TRBJ1-2, with the identity of the D gene unclear. In nucleotides, the sequence is TGTGCCAGCAGTTTATTGCGGGGATCCGGCGGCTACACCTTC. Its coded protein is CASSLLRGSGGYTF.